The sequence of this TCR beta chain was determined in a study of blood T cell repertoires in COVID-19. For the study at large: Whether acute or convalescent, the COVID-19 samples came from the United States, Italy and Spain.

Germline CDR1 is SGHRS and CDR2 is YFSETQ. V was trimmed by 3 bases and J by 4 bases, leaving 13 bases between them. This CDR3 has 14 amino acids. Produced via immunoSEQ multiplex PCR; TCRdb's table is partial and in-frame only. The repertoire holds about 59,000 clones, with 65% to 85% as singletons. Sample: peripheral blood. The J gene is TRBJ1-1, the V gene TRBV5-1, with D possibly matching TRBD1 (5 bases). The clonotype originates from a man in his sixties with acute or convalescent COVID-19. The DNA for the CDR3 is TGCGCCAGCAGCTCCGATCAGGGCGGCACTGAAGCTTTCTTT. Translation gives CASSSDQGGTEAFF.